This passage covers 27 T cell receptor beta chains from one sample sequenced in a study of CD8+ T cells in alopecia areata. As to treatment: oral pan-JAK inhibitor, 5-10 mg twice daily. RNA, once extracted, was reverse transcribed into cDNA for use as the sequencing template. Method: immunoSEQ multiplex PCR; TCRdb's copy keeps in-frame clones and lacks some. The sample contains nearly 200,000 clones, nearly 60% of which appear only once. This specimen was CD4+ T cells sorted from blood, taken at week 24, from a patient treated with tofacitinib. The receptor source for this set is a human donor with alopecia areata.

This clone was detected only a few times. This chain connects TRBV28 to TRBJ2-7; 7 bases are shared with TRBD1. The CDR3 runs 16 residues. J lost 2 bases, V lost 6 bases, and 13 bases had no gene match. Per germline, CDR1 MDHEN and CDR2 SYDVKM. For the CDR3, the DNA is TGTGCCAGCAGCCAACCCCGGGACAGATCCCCCTACGAGCAGTACTTC. The encoded protein is CASSQPRDRSPYEQYF.

The V gene is TRBV14, the J gene TRBJ2-5; 7 nucleotides line up with TRBD2. Germline CDR1 is SGHDN and CDR2 is FVKESK. The CDR3 contains 13 residues. The J segment lost 4 bases and the V segment lost 6 bases, leaving 5 bases of the junction unmatched. CDR3 sequence: CASSGLDGETQYF. The DNA for the CDR3 is TGTGCCAGCAGTGGACTAGATGGAGAGACCCAGTACTTC.

V and J are TRBV2 and TRBJ2-3; 7 bases align to TRBD1. Germline V CDR1 and CDR2: SNHLY, FYNNEI. This CDR3 contains 13 residues. After removal of 8 bases from V and 6 bases from J, the junction contained 8 bases not matched to a gene. CDR3 in amino acids: CASGTELFDTQYF. The CDR3 bases are TGTGCCAGCGGGACAGAACTCTTCGATACGCAGTATTTT.

The chain recombines TRBV4-3 with TRBJ2-5; D unresolved. Germline CDR1 is LGHNA and CDR2 is YSLEER. The CDR3 has 13 residues. The V and J ends lost 5 bases and 4 bases respectively, with 11 bases between them. CDR3 bases: TGCGCCAGCAGCTTTCGAGAAGGAGAGACCCAGTACTTC. Translated: CASSFREGETQYF.

This clone was observed once. The chain couples TRBV2 to TRBJ2-5; a weak D match, TRBD1 (6 bases). V was pared by 5 bases and J by 4 bases, with 11 bases between. The germline V gene has CDR1 SNHLY and CDR2 FYNNEI. The CDR3 extends over 13 amino acids. The CDR3 loop reads CASSIQGPETQYF. The CDR3 DNA reads as TGTGCCAGCAGTATACAGGGACCAGAGACCCAGTACTTC.

The chain is built from TRBV4-2 and TRBJ2-2, with D possibly being TRBD2 (6 bases). Germline values: CDR1 LGHNA, CDR2 YNFKEQ. V shed 1 base and J shed 0 bases, with 6 bases lying between them. The CDR3 contains 15 residues. The CDR3 nucleotides are TGTGCCAGCAGCCAAGGGGGGGCGAACACCGGGGAGCTGTTTTTT. Amino acids: CASSQGGANTGELFF.

J is TRBJ2-2 and V is TRBV5-1, with D tentatively TRBD2 (5 bases). Trimming left V 4 bases short and J 4 bases short, with 11 bases between. This CDR3 is built from 14 residues. From germline, CDR1 is SGHRS and CDR2 YFSETQ. CDR3 sequence reads: CASSQDSVTGELFF. Written as DNA, the CDR3 is TGCGCCAGCAGCCAGGACTCGGTCACCGGGGAGCTGTTTTTT.

The V gene is TRBV4-3, the J gene TRBJ2-7, with 8 bases lining up with TRBD2. Per the germline V gene, CDR1 is LGHNA and CDR2 is YSLEER. The ends lost 0 bases at V and 6 bases at J; junction bases unmatched: 1. This CDR3 spans 13 amino acids. The CDR3 sequence is CASSQDTSGEQYF. The CDR3 DNA reads as TGCGCCAGCAGCCAAGATACTAGCGGCGAGCAGTACTTC.

The rearrangement uses TRBV5-1 and TRBJ2-5; perhaps TRBD2 as D (6 bases). The CDR3 is 16 residues long. Germline V lookup: CDR1 SGHRS, CDR2 YFSETQ. V shed 2 bases and J shed 1 base, with 15 bases lying between them. The CDR3 is CASSFGTLDGQETQYF. The DNA of the CDR3 is TGCGCCAGCAGCTTTGGGACTCTTGACGGCCAAGAGACCCAGTACTTC.

The V and J genes are TRBV7-8 and TRBJ2-3; the match to TRBD1 covers 7 bases. V shed 2 bases and J 0 bases; nucleotides not matched to a gene: 8. Germline V gene sequence: CDR1 SGHVS, CDR2 FQNEAQ. The CDR3 is 17 residues long. The CDR3 spells CASSLNYGTASTDTQYF. The DNA of the CDR3 is TGTGCCAGCAGCTTAAATTATGGGACAGCGAGCACAGATACGCAGTATTTT.

This chain uses TRBV4-3 with TRBJ1-3; 7 positions match TRBD1. The CDR3 totals 14 residues. V lost 0 bases and J lost 5; bases outside the gene matches: 1. Germline V gives CDR1 LGHNA, CDR2 YSLEER. The CDR3 loop is CASSQDRGRNTIYF. CDR3 nucleotides: TGCGCCAGCAGCCAAGATAGGGGGCGAAACACCATATATTTT.

V and J are TRBV5-6 and TRBJ1-6; a possible D gene is TRBD1 (5 bases). CDR1 is SGHDT and CDR2 is YYEEEE in the germline V gene. The V end was cut by 0 bases, the J end by 8 bases, with 6 bases between. The CDR3 contains 13 residues. The CDR3 loop reads CASSLVGDSPLHF. CDR3 in DNA: TGTGCCAGCAGCTTGGTAGGGGATTCACCCCTCCACTTT.

The chain links TRBV27 to TRBJ1-5; the match to TRBD1 covers 7 bases. Trimming at V came to 5 bases and at J to 6 bases, leaving 7 bases not matched to a gene. From germline, CDR1 is MNHEY and CDR2 SMNVEV (reference sequence). This CDR3 has 14 residues. DNA for the CDR3: TGTGCCAGCAGTCGACAGGGAATGAGTCAGCCCCAGCATTTT. It codes for CASSRQGMSQPQHF.

The rearrangement links TRBV5-1 to TRBJ2-1, with D unclear. CDR1 and CDR2 from the germline V gene are SGHRS and YFSETQ. The CDR3 sequence is 14 residues long. V was shortened by 6 bases and J by 3 bases, with 13 bases between the two germline ends. The CDR3 spells CASTGTWDYNEQFF. In DNA form, the CDR3 reads TGCGCCAGCACCGGAACTTGGGACTACAATGAGCAGTTCTTC.

The chain uses TRBV29-1 and TRBJ1-1; D remains ambiguous. Germline loops: CDR1 SQVTM, CDR2 ANQGSEA. Between the trimmed V and J ends, which lost 2 bases and 4 bases, there was a span of 11 bases. CDR3 length: 13 residues. The CDR3: CSVESHPGTEAFF. The DNA of the CDR3 is TGCAGCGTTGAATCTCACCCGGGCACTGAAGCTTTCTTT.

The genes are TRBV29-1 and TRBJ1-2; D gene unclear. Germline CDR1 is SQVTM and CDR2 is ANQGSEA. The V end was cut by 1 base, the J end by 4 bases, with 7 bases between. This CDR3 is built from 12 residues. The CDR3: CSVEGWGYGYTF. The CDR3 DNA follows: TGCAGCGTTGAAGGTTGGGGCTATGGCTACACCTTC. The full variable domain, its missing parts supplied by reference TRBV29-1 and TRBJ1-2, is SAVISQKPSRDICQRGTSLTIQCQVDSQVTMMFWYRQQPGQSLTLIATANQGSEATYESGFVIDKFPISRPNLTFSTLTVSNMSPEDSSIYLCSVEGWGYGYTFGSGTRLTVV.

V usage is TRBV27 and J usage is TRBJ1-5, with TRBD1 matching over 11 bases. This CDR3 comprises 16 residues. CDR1 and CDR2 (germline): MNHEY, SMNVEV (reference sequence). The V segment lost 6 bases and the J segment 1 base; nucleotides outside the gene matches: 5. The CDR3 spells CASRPGQGDSNQPQHF. The DNA for the CDR3 is TGTGCCAGCAGACCGGGACAGGGGGACAGCAATCAGCCCCAGCATTTT.

This clone came up many times. This rearrangement joins TRBV6-4 to TRBJ2-3, with D perhaps matching TRBD2 (5 bases). Trimming left V 6 bases short and J 1 base short, with 14 bases between. Germline CDR1 MRHNA, CDR2 SNTAGT. The CDR3 contains 15 residues. The CDR3 DNA follows: TGTGCCAGCAGAGAAACCGCCGGGGGCACAGATACGCAGTATTTT. It codes for CASRETAGGTDTQYF.

This clone has more than one count but fewer than ten. The chain recombines TRBV13 with TRBJ2-5; maybe TRBD2 (5 bases). Germline V CDR1 and CDR2: PRHDT, FYEKMQ (reference sequence). CDR3 length: 14 amino acids. Trimming left V 2 bases short and J 7 bases short, with 14 bases between. This chain's CDR3 is CASSLRGPGRTQYF. CDR3 bases: TGTGCCAGCAGCTTAAGAGGGCCCGGACGGACCCAGTACTTC.

A few counts support this clone. The chain carries TRBV25-1 and TRBJ2-3; 10 bases are a match to TRBD2. Looked up from germline, CDR1 is MGHDK and CDR2 is SYGVNS. The trim removed 5 bases at V and 3 bases at J, leaving 5 bases unmatched. The CDR3 is made up of 15 amino acids. CDR3 sequence (DNA): TGTGCCAGCAGTAATGAGCGGGAGGGTACAGATACGCAGTATTTT. This encodes CASSNEREGTDTQYF.

This chain joins TRBV7-9 and TRBJ1-6; D is possibly TRBD1 (6 bases). The germline V and J ends were trimmed by 3 bases and 8 bases, with 8 bases remaining between them. The germline CDR1 and CDR2 sequences are SEHNR and FQNEAQ (reference sequence). The CDR3 covers 13 residues. The CDR3 here is CASSFRQDSPLHF. CDR3 bases: TGTGCCAGCAGCTTCCGACAGGATTCACCCCTCCACTTT. Drawing the rest from reference TRBV7-9 and TRBJ1-6, the complete variable domain is DTGVSQNPRHKITKRGQNVTFRCDPISEHNRLYWYRQTLGQGPEFLTYFQNEAQLEKSRLLSDRFSAERPKGSFSTLEIQRTEQGDSAMYLCASSFRQDSPLHFGNGTRLTVT.

CDR3 loop: CASTDLGRASGNTIYF. The CDR3 coding sequence is TGTGCCAGCACGGACCTCGGACGGGCCTCTGGAAACACCATATATTTT. The V and J genes are TRBV19 and TRBJ1-3; no clear D gene. The CDR3 extends over 16 amino acids. Trimming took off 9 bases at V and 0 bases at J, with 18 bases between the two ends. Germline V CDR1 and CDR2: LNHDA, SQIVND (reference sequence).

The chain couples TRBV5-4 to TRBJ2-7; no firm D call. The CDR3 loop spans 13 amino acids. V dropped 0 bases and J dropped 5 bases, with 9 bases sitting between them. The V gene's germline CDR1 is SGHNT and CDR2 YYREEE (reference sequence). The CDR3 DNA reads TGTGCCAGCAGCTTGGTCAGTGGGAACGAGCAGTACTTC. This translates into CASSLVSGNEQYF.

This clone was counted a few times. The V gene is TRBV7-6, the J gene TRBJ2-3; 11 bases line up with TRBD2. Germline V gene lookup returns CDR1 SGHVS and CDR2 FNYEAQ. The CDR3 runs to 18 residues. V lost 1 base to trimming and J lost 0 bases; unmatched junction nucleotides: 6. CDR3 residues: CASSLGIAGGYSTDTQYF. CDR3 sequence (DNA): TGTGCCAGCAGCTTAGGCATAGCGGGAGGGTATAGCACAGATACGCAGTATTTT. The variable domain in full, with the rest retrieved from reference TRBV7-6 and TRBJ2-3, is GAGVSQSPRYKVTKRGQDVALRCDPISGHVSLYWYRQALGQGPEFLTYFNYEAQQDKSGLPNDRFSAERPEGSISTLTIQRTEQRDSAMYRCASSLGIAGGYSTDTQYFGPGTRLTVL.

This chain connects TRBV2 to TRBJ2-7, with D perhaps TRBD1 (6 bases). Germline CDR1 is SNHLY and CDR2 is FYNNEI. The CDR3 runs 14 residues. Trimming took 7 bases from V and 2 from J, leaving 15 bases between them. The CDR3 spells CASTYRDNTYEQYF. The DNA for the CDR3 is TGTGCCAGCACATACCGGGACAACACCTACGAGCAGTACTTC.

V gene TRBV7-2 combines with J gene TRBJ2-5; D may be TRBD1 or TRBD2 (5 bases each). Deletions cut 1 base from V and 5 bases from J, with 8 bases between. Germline CDR1 reads SGHTA; CDR2 reads FQGNSA. CDR3 length: 13 amino acids. Here the CDR3 reads CASSLVGDETQYF. CDR3 sequence (DNA): TGTGCCAGCAGCTTAGTGGGGGACGAGACCCAGTACTTC. The full variable domain, its missing parts supplied by reference TRBV7-2 and TRBJ2-5, is GAGVSQSPSNKVTEKGKDVELRCDPISGHTALYWYRQSLGQGLEFLIYFQGNSAPDKSGLPSDRFSAERTGGSVSTLTIQRTQQEDSAVYLCASSLVGDETQYFGPGTRLLVL.

The chain carries TRBV10-3 and TRBJ1-1; the D gene is possibly TRBD1 (6 bases). From germline, CDR1 is ENHRY and CDR2 SYGVKD. The germline V and J ends were trimmed by 0 bases and 0 bases, with 8 bases remaining between them. The CDR3 covers 15 residues. CDR3 nucleotides: TGTGCCATCAGTGAGTCTACAGGGATGAACACTGAAGCTTTCTTT. Its translation: CAISESTGMNTEAFF.